This T cell receptor (beta chain) appears in the sequencing data of a study of blood T cells in healthy people across ages (dated by TCRdb to the mid-2010s). General notes on the study: In model experiments, roughly one uniquely barcoded TCR beta cDNA molecule per two T cells was captured by template switching. Donors were grouped into four age groups: young (average 16 years), middle-aged (about 38), aged (around 60) and long-lived (approximately 78). The study analyzed two additional independent replicas of 1 million unique cDNA reads from the same blood draw for two donors, one aged 18 to 29 and one aged 80 or older. To avoid experimental bias, donors of different ages were randomly spread across the sequencing lanes. To track age-related changes in TCR beta repertoire diversity, the study relied on deep sequencing normalized with unique cDNA molecular identifiers.

A remark on this clonotype: The specificity of this receptor is unknown. No qualities accompany the bases; no much larger clone lies one base away.

Its CDR3 holds 15 amino acids, cysteine through phenylalanine. Only the CDR3 portion is preserved as DNA: 45 bases, with reading frame beginning at the first base. The germline V gene gives CDR1 as MNHNS and CDR2 as SASEGT. After removal of 5 bases from V and 4 bases from J, the junction retains 9 bases not matched to a gene. The 35 to 40 donors, aged about 6 to 90 years, were systemically healthy Caucasian individuals from Russia. Around 10 milliliters of peripheral blood were drawn from each donor into EDTA-treated Vacutainer tubes. Ficoll-Paque density-gradient centrifugation was used to isolate PBMCs, with at least 7 million per sample. Trizol reagent was used to extract total RNA from PBMCs, with at least 6 micrograms per sample. The percentages of naive CD45RAhigh/CD27high T cells were determined by flow cytometry on a PBMC aliquot from every donor. The receptor library was made with 5' RACE. The sequencer was an Illumina HiSeq 2500. A second PCR of about 6 to 12 cycles was run with a J-beta primer mix and a sample-barcoded 5' primer. A template-switch 5' adaptor carrying 12 random nucleotides introduced a unique molecular identifier onto each TCR beta cDNA molecule. At least 3 million CDR3-containing paired-end reads were obtained from each sample. All of the RNA was converted into first-strand cDNA using the Mint cDNA synthesis kit, with a TRBC-specific oligonucleotide serving as the primer. Following uracil-DNA glycosylase treatment, all cDNA underwent a first 18-cycle PCR with the universal primers M1SS and BC2_uni_R. In the authors' own workflow: Normalization of each sample was performed by random selection of 1 million high-quality reads, each carrying a distinct molecular identifier. Reads with shared molecular identifiers were discarded instead of being binned into consensus sequences. MiTCR, set to a Q25 quality threshold and the strictest error-elimination algorithm, was used for CDR3 identification, clonotype clustering and error correction. A nonparametric unseen species model with Euler transformation was used to estimate lower-bound total TCR beta diversity. The raw public reads went through TCRdb reprocessing: fastp at Q25, MiXCR clone calling, in-frame beta chains kept. Each record represents a unique CDR3 protein, reported with the most common genes and DNA among its rows. TCRdb's processing, not the authors', yielded these V and J calls. In all, the sample holds 1.5 million to 2 million distinct CDR3 sequences, and approximately 50% of those were seen once. The ten largest clones add up to 2% to 2.5% of the sample.

The full study reports these points: Because donor CMV infection status was unknown, age-related changes in expanded clonotypes were potentially confounded. Estimates of total diversity based on one million sequenced T cells were considered lower bounds and underestimates. The percentage of naive T cells measured by flow cytometry correlated strongly with observed TCR beta diversity. Bulk unsorted PBMC profiling prevented conclusive comparison of naive and antigen-experienced compartments. The long-lived group showed more naive CD4+ T cells, fewer expanded clones and increased TCR diversity than the aged group, suggesting age selection. Observed TCR beta diversity per million T cells fell roughly linearly with age, and a significant reduction was already apparent by age around 40.

Sequencing was carried out using blood. The rearranged chain carries TRBV6-1 and TRBJ2-7; 9 central nucleotides agree with TRBD1. This TCR was sampled from a woman in her 40s in good health. Here is the DNA: TGTGCCAGCAGTACTACCGGGACAGGGAGGTACGAGCAGTACTTC. Its coded protein is CASSTTGTGRYEQYF.